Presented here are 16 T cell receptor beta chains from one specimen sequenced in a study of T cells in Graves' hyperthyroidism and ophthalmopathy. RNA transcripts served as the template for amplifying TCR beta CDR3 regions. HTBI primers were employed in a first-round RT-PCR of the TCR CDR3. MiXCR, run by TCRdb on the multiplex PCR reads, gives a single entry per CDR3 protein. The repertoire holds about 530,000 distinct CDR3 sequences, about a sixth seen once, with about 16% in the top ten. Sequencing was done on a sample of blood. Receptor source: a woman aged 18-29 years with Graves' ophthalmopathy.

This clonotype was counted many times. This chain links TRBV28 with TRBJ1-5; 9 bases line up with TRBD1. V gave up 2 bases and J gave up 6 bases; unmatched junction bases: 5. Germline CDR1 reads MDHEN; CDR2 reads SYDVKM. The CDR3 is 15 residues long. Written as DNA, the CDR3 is TGTGCCAGCAGTTTAGGGGACAGGGATAGTCAGCCCCAGCATTTT. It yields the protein CASSLGDRDSQPQHF.

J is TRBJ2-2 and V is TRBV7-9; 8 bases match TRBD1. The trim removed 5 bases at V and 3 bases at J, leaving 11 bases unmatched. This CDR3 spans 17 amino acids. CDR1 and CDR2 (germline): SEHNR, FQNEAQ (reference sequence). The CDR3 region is CASSPRGTGGDTGELFF. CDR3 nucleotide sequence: TGTGCCAGCAGCCCCCGGGGGACAGGTGGGGACACCGGGGAGCTGTTTTTT. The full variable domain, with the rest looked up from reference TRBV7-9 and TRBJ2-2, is DTGVSQNPRHKITKRGQNVTFRCDPISEHNRLYWYRQTLGQGPEFLTYFQNEAQLEKSRLLSDRFSAERPKGSFSTLEIQRTEQGDSAMYLCASSPRGTGGDTGELFFGEGSRLTVL.

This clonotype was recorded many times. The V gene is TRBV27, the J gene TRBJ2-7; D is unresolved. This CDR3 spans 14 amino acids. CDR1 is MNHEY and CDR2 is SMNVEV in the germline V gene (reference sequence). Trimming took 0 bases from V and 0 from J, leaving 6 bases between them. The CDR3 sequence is CASSLSRDSYEQYF. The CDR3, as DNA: TGTGCCAGCAGTTTATCTAGGGACTCCTACGAGCAGTACTTC.

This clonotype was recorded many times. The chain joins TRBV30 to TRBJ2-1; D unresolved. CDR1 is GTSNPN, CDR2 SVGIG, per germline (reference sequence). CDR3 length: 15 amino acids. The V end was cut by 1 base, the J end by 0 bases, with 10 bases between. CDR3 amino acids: CAWSEARSSYNEQFF. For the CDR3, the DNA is TGTGCCTGGAGTGAGGCGAGGAGCTCCTACAATGAGCAGTTCTTC.

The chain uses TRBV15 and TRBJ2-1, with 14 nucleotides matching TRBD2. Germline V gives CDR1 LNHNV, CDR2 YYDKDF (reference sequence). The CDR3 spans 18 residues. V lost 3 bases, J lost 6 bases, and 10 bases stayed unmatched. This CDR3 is CATSSTRLAGGPGNEQFF. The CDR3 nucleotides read TGTGCCACCAGCAGTACTCGACTAGCGGGAGGGCCGGGCAATGAGCAGTTCTTC.

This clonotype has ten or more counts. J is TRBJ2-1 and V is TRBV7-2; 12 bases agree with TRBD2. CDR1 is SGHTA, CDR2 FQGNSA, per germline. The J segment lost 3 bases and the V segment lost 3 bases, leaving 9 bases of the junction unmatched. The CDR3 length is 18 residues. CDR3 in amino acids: CASSFGLAGGYNYNEQFF. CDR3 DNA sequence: TGTGCCAGCAGCTTTGGTCTAGCGGGAGGGTATAACTACAATGAGCAGTTCTTC.

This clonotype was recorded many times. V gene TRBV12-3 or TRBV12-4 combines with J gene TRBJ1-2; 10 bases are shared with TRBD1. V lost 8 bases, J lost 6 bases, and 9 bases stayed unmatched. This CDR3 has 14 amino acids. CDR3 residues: CASLGTGDRDGYTF. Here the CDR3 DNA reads TGTGCCAGCCTAGGGACAGGGGATCGGGATGGCTACACCTTC.

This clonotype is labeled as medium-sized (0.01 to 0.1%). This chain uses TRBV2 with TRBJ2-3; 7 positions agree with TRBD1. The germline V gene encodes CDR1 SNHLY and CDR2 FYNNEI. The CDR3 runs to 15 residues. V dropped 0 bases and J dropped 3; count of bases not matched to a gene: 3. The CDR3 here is CASSEAGQTTDTQYF. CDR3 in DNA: TGTGCCAGCAGTGAAGCGGGACAGACGACAGATACGCAGTATTTT.

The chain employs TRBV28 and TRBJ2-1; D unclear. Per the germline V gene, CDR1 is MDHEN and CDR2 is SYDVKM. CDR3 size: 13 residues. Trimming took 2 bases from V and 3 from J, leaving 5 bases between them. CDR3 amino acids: CASSLLNYNEQFF. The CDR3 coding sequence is TGTGCCAGCAGTTTACTTAACTACAATGAGCAGTTCTTC. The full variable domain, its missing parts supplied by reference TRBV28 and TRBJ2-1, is DVKVTQSSRYLVKRTGEKVFLECVQDMDHENMFWYRQDPGLGLRLIYFSYDVKMKEKGDIPEGYSVSREKKERFSLILESASTNQTSMYLCASSLLNYNEQFFGPGTRLTVL.

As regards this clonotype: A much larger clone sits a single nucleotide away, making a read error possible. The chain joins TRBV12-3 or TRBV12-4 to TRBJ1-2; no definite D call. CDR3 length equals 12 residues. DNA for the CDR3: TGTGCCAGCTCTCACTCAAACTATGGCCACACCTTC. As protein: CASSHSNYGHTF.

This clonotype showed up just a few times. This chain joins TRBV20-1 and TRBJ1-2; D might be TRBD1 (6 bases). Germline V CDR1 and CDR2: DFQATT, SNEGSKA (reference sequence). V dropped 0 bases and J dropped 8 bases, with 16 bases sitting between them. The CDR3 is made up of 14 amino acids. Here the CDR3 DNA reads TGCAGTGCTAGAGATTTTACCGAGACAGGAGGCTACACCTTC. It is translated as CSARDFTETGGYTF.

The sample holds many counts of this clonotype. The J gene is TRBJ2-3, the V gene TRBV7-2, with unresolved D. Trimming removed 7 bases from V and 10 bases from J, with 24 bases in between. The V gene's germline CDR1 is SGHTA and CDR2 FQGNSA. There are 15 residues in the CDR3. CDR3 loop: CASIPLFQVGDAQYF. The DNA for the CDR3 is TGTGCCAGCATTCCCCTGTTCCAGGTTGGCGATGCGCAGTATTTT.

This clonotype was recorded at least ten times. The CDR3 nucleotides are TGTGCCAGCAGCTTAGGGAAGACGGGGCTCGCCTACAATGAGCAGTTCTTC. Translated, it gives CASSLGKTGLAYNEQFF. The rearrangement uses TRBV11-2 and TRBJ2-1; tentatively, D is TRBD1 or TRBD2 (5 bases each). This CDR3 contains 17 residues. From germline, CDR1 is SGHAT and CDR2 FQNNGV. Trimming shortened V by 1 base and J by 2 bases, and 15 bases separated the two germline ends. Combining the CDR3 with reference TRBV11-2 and TRBJ2-1 gives the whole variable domain EAGVAQSPRYKIIEKRQSVAFWCNPISGHATLYWYQQILGQGPKLLIQFQNNGVVDDSQLPKDRFSAERLKGVDSTLKIQPAKLEDSAVYLCASSLGKTGLAYNEQFFGPGTRLTVL.

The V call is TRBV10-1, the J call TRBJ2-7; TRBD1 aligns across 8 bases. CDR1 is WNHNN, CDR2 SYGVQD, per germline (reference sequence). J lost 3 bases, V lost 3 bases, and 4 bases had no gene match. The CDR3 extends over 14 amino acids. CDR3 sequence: CASSDPGTGYEQYF. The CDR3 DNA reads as TGCGCCAGCAGTGACCCCGGGACAGGCTACGAGCAGTACTTC.

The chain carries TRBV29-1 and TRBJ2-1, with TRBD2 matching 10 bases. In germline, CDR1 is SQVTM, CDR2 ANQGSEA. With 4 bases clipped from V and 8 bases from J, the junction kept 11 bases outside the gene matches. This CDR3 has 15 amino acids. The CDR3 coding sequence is TGCAGCGTTGTTTCGCTAGCGGGAGTAATCTATGAGCAGTTCTTC. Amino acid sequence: CSVVSLAGVIYEQFF.

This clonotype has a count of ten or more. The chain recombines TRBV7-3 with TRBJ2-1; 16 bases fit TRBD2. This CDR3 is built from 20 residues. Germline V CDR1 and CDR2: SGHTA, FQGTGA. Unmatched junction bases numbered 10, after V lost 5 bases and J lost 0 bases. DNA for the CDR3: TGTGCCAGCAGCCATCCCGGGACTAGCGGGGGGGCCCGCTCCTACAATGAGCAGTTCTTC. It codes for CASSHPGTSGGARSYNEQFF.